The next 25 T cell receptor beta chains were all read from a single sample in a study of blood T cells in healthy people across ages. The use of a sample-barcoded 5' primer and a J-beta primer mix characterized a second PCR of about 7 to 12 cycles. In TCRdb, the 5' RACE reads were re-called with MiXCR into one record per CDR3 protein. This sample has some 1.6 million distinct CDR3 sequences; about 31% occur once, and the top ten carry around 10%. Sequenced input: blood. The receptors were sampled from a woman aged 25 to 39 in good health.

The chain joins TRBV27 to TRBJ1-1; D ambiguous. Germline CDR1 is MNHEY and CDR2 is SMNVEV (reference sequence). Trimming took 5 bases from V and 1 from J, leaving 8 bases between them. The CDR3 is made up of 13 amino acids. The CDR3 DNA reads as TGTGCCAGCAGTGTCTCAAGGAACACTGAAGCTTTCTTT. Encoded protein: CASSVSRNTEAFF.

The rearrangement joins TRBV28 to TRBJ2-1, with D possibly being TRBD2 (7 bases). The V end was cut by 10 bases, the J end by 2 bases, with 15 bases between. The CDR3 consists of 14 residues. Germline values: CDR1 MDHEN, CDR2 SYDVKM. The CDR3 bases are TGTGCCACCACTCAGGGGAGGGCCTACAATGAGCAGTTCTTC. This encodes CATTQGRAYNEQFF.

The genes are TRBV29-1 and TRBJ1-2; possibly TRBD1 for D (6 bases). Trimming removed 7 bases at V and 6 bases at J, with 12 bases between. Germline loops: CDR1 SQVTM, CDR2 ANQGSEA. The CDR3 is 11 amino acids. The CDR3 loop is CSGSGVDGYTF. The CDR3 DNA follows: TGCAGCGGTTCAGGGGTGGATGGCTACACCTTC. The full variable domain, in which reference TRBV29-1 and TRBJ1-2 provide the parts outside the CDR3, is SAVISQKPSRDICQRGTSLTIQCQVDSQVTMMFWYRQQPGQSLTLIATANQGSEATYESGFVIDKFPISRPNLTFSTLTVSNMSPEDSSIYLCSGSGVDGYTFGSGTRLTVV.

This chain connects TRBV15 to TRBJ2-2, with D hard to call. Germline V CDR1 and CDR2: LNHNV, YYDKDF (reference sequence). The V end was cut by 4 bases, the J end by 4 bases, with 7 bases between. The CDR3 spans 13 residues. This CDR3 reads CATSTTTTGELFF. The CDR3 coding sequence is TGTGCCACCAGCACGACCACCACCGGGGAGCTGTTTTTT.

This clonotype was seen a few times. The genes are TRBV25-1 and TRBJ1-2; tentative D call: TRBD1 (5 bases). The ends were cut back, 2 bases at V and 8 bases at J, with 18 bases in the middle. Germline CDR1 reads MGHDK; CDR2 reads SYGVNS. CDR3 length equals 15 residues. CDR3 DNA: TGTGCCAGCAGTGAAGATCAGGGACGGGCGCAGGGCTACACCTTC. Translated: CASSEDQGRAQGYTF.

The sample holds one count of this clonotype. This rearrangement joins TRBV5-1 to TRBJ2-4, with TRBD1 identical over 9 bases. The germline CDR1 and CDR2 sequences are SGHRS and YFSETQ. The CDR3 extends over 14 amino acids. Trimming took 4 bases from V and 9 from J; bases not matched to a gene: 8. The CDR3 nucleotides read TGCGCCAGCAGCCTGGGACAGGGAATAGGCATTCAGTACTTC. Translating gives CASSLGQGIGIQYF.

The table lists this clonotype with a few counts. V is TRBV7-3 and J is TRBJ1-2, with 8 bases lining up with TRBD1. Germline trimming cut 4 bases from V and 3 bases from J; bases unmatched to any gene: 7. Germline CDR1 and CDR2: SGHTA and FQGTGA. There are 15 residues in the CDR3. The CDR3 bases are TGTGCCAGCAGCTCCGGCTCGACAGGGGACTATGGCTACACCTTC. Translation: CASSSGSTGDYGYTF.

CDR3 coding DNA: TGCGCCAGCAGCACCTTCCTCGGGACACAAAATTCACCCCTCCACTTT. It encodes CASSTFLGTQNSPLHF. The rearrangement joins TRBV5-1 to TRBJ1-6; the D gene is possibly TRBD1 (6 bases). This CDR3 comprises 16 residues. Germline values: CDR1 SGHRS, CDR2 YFSETQ. V gave up 4 bases and J gave up 7 bases, with 18 bases separating them.

The table lists this clonotype with a few counts. This chain connects TRBV6-4 to TRBJ2-5; D is perhaps TRBD2 (5 bases). V gave up 3 bases and J gave up 7 bases, with 12 bases separating them. The CDR3 has 13 amino acids. Germline CDR1 is MRHNA and CDR2 is SNTAGT. CDR3 sequence: CASSEGAAGTQYF. The CDR3, as DNA: TGTGCCAGCAGTGAAGGTGCCGCGGGGACCCAGTACTTC.

This clonotype was seen many times. This CDR3 is CAISAPAGTDISYEQYF. Written as DNA, the CDR3 is TGTGCCATCAGTGCTCCTGCCGGGACAGATATCTCCTACGAGCAGTACTTC. The chain employs TRBV10-3 and TRBJ2-7, with 7 bases lining up with TRBD1. Germline V lookup: CDR1 ENHRY, CDR2 SYGVKD. V trimming: 4 bases; J trimming: 0 bases; junction bases outside the gene matches: 12. This CDR3 has 17 amino acids.

This chain joins TRBV6-2 or TRBV6-3 and TRBJ2-2; 10 bases are a match to TRBD2. The length of the CDR3 is 15 residues. CDR1 is MNHEY and CDR2 is SVGEGT in the germline V gene. V dropped 6 bases and J dropped 4; count of bases not matched to a gene: 5. CDR3 DNA sequence: TGTGCCAGCAGATCCAGCGGGAGGGGCACCGGGGAGCTGTTTTTT. Translation gives CASRSSGRGTGELFF.

The chain couples TRBV9 to TRBJ2-2, with 16 bases lining up with TRBD2. CDR1 SGDLS and CDR2 YYNGEE come from the germline V gene. V shed 3 bases and J 2 bases; nucleotides not matched to a gene: 7. This CDR3 contains 19 residues. The CDR3 DNA is TGTGCCAGCAGCGAGGGACTAGCGGGGGGGCTTAGTAACACCGGGGAGCTGTTTTTT. Its protein product is CASSEGLAGGLSNTGELFF.

CDR3 in DNA: TGTGCCAGCAGTGGAGTAGCGGGAGGACTCTCCTACGAGCAGTACTTC. This encodes CASSGVAGGLSYEQYF. V and J are TRBV25-1 and TRBJ2-7, with 10 nucleotides matching TRBD2. CDR3 length: 16 residues. V lost 4 bases and J lost 0; bases outside the gene matches: 6. Germline CDR1 MGHDK, CDR2 SYGVNS.

The sample holds a few counts of this clonotype. This sequence joins TRBV10-3 and TRBJ2-7, with 8 bases lining up with TRBD2. With V trimmed by 6 bases and J by 5 bases, 12 bases remained unmatched. Germline values: CDR1 ENHRY, CDR2 SYGVKD. This CDR3 is 15 amino acids long. The DNA of the CDR3 is TGTGCCATCAGGGAGGGGGGACTAGAAAAGGACGAGCAGTACTTC. Translated, it gives CAIREGGLEKDEQYF.

The chain couples TRBV7-3 to TRBJ1-1; D not certain. Germline V gene data show CDR1 as SGHTA and CDR2 as FQGTGA. CDR3 size: 11 residues. Trimming took 7 bases from V and 6 from J, leaving 9 bases between them. CDR3 loop: CASTPFPEAFF. Here the CDR3 DNA reads TGTGCCAGCACACCCTTCCCTGAAGCTTTCTTT. Variable domain in full (rest from reference TRBV7-3 and TRBJ1-1): GAGVSQTPSNKVTEKGKYVELRCDPISGHTALYWYRQSLGQGPEFLIYFQGTGAADDSGLPNDRFFAVRPEGSVSTLKIQRTERGDSAVYLCASTPFPEAFFGQGTRLTVV.

V is TRBV5-1 and J is TRBJ2-7, with a weak D call TRBD2 (5 bases). The germline V and J ends were trimmed by 1 base and 0 bases, with 17 bases remaining between them. The germline V gene encodes CDR1 SGHRS and CDR2 YFSETQ. CDR3 length equals 17 residues. The CDR3 loop reads CASSLFPSGTTSYEQYF. The DNA for the CDR3 is TGCGCCAGCAGCTTGTTCCCAAGCGGAACTACCTCCTACGAGCAGTACTTC.

Comment on this clonotype: The junction departs from germline at one end; a sequencing error may be responsible. The rearrangement uses TRBV5-1 and TRBJ2-7; a weak D match, TRBD1 (5 bases). Germline V gene data show CDR1 as SGHRS and CDR2 as YFSETQ. The CDR3 spans 16 residues. The CDR3 bases are TGCGCCAGCAGTTTGGAAGATCTGGGGCACTCCTACGAGCAGTACTTC. Amino acids: CASSLEDLGHSYEQYF.

The CDR3 DNA reads TGTGCCAGCAAGGTCGGGGTGAACACTGAAGCTTTCTTT. Residues: CASKVGVNTEAFF. The chain links TRBV11-1 to TRBJ1-1; no firm D call. V gave up 7 bases and J gave up 0 bases, with 9 bases separating them. Germline assignment: CDR1 SGHAT and CDR2 FQDESV (reference sequence). This CDR3 contains 13 residues.

There are a few counts of this clonotype. A read error is possible here, since a much larger clone lies one base away. The V and J genes are TRBV29-1 and TRBJ2-7; D might be TRBD1 (5 bases). The CDR3 is 11 amino acids. Looked up from germline, CDR1 is SQVTM and CDR2 is ANQGSEA. Here the CDR3 reads CGVQGTYEQYF. The CDR3 DNA is TGCGGCGTCCAGGGCACCTACGAGCAGTACTTC.

The chain uses TRBV12-3 or TRBV12-4 and TRBJ2-1; 12 positions match TRBD2. The CDR3 has 14 residues. The V and J ends lost 5 bases and 9 bases, in that order; junction bases with no gene match: 5. The CDR3 region is CASSGPSGRAEQFF. In nucleotides, the CDR3 is TGTGCCAGCAGTGGCCCTAGCGGGAGGGCTGAGCAGTTCTTC.

This clonotype appeared once. The chain couples TRBV27 to TRBJ1-6, with TRBD1 matching 8 bases. The germline CDR1 and CDR2 sequences are MNHEY and SMNVEV (reference sequence). The V segment lost 8 bases and the J segment 5 bases; nucleotides outside the gene matches: 5. The CDR3 spans 14 residues. The DNA for the CDR3 is TGTGCCAGCGCCGGGACAGGAAATAATTCACCCCTCCACTTT. Translated: CASAGTGNNSPLHF.

The chain recombines TRBV11-2 with TRBJ2-5; tentatively, D is TRBD1 (6 bases). The ends were cut back, 1 base at V and 0 bases at J, with 9 bases in the middle. The CDR3 has 15 amino acids. CDR1 SGHAT and CDR2 FQNNGV come from the germline V gene. The CDR3 here is CASSLAGTHQETQYF. CDR3 DNA sequence: TGTGCCAGCAGCTTAGCAGGGACACACCAAGAGACCCAGTACTTC.

This chain joins TRBV28 and TRBJ2-1; D gene uncertain. The CDR3 totals 10 residues. The V end was cut by 10 bases, the J end by 12 bases, with 13 bases between. The germline V gene encodes CDR1 MDHEN and CDR2 SYDVKM. The CDR3 DNA follows: TGTGCCACTGGATTTAACGGGCAGTTCTTC. This codes for CATGFNGQFF.

This clonotype has just a few counts. The rearrangement links TRBV10-3 to TRBJ2-7; no clear D gene. V lost 8 bases and J lost 6, with 11 bases in between. The CDR3 sequence is 11 residues long. Germline CDR1 and CDR2: ENHRY and SYGVKD. The chain's CDR3 is CAIGKGSEQYF. DNA of the CDR3: TGTGCCATCGGTAAGGGATCCGAGCAGTACTTC.

This clonotype was picked up a small number of times. This sequence joins TRBV5-1 and TRBJ2-1; no clear D gene. The CDR3 loop spans 15 amino acids. Germline values: CDR1 SGHRS, CDR2 YFSETQ. The V end lost 4 bases, the J end lost 0 bases, and 11 bases lay between the germline ends. This CDR3 is CASSQLINSYNEQFF. For the CDR3, the DNA is TGCGCCAGCAGCCAATTGATAAACTCCTACAATGAGCAGTTCTTC.